The source of this T cell receptor (beta chain) is a study of a mutant IDH1 vaccine in newly diagnosed glioma. Turning to the study itself: Receipt of radiotherapy, temozolomide, or both preceded the study, and most received both.

The CDR3 extends over 16 amino acids. The V gene lost 8 bases and the J gene lost 0 bases, with 18 bases spanning the gap. Germline loops: CDR1 SGHTA, CDR2 FQGNSA. Details on this clone: Antigen unknown.

Assay: immunoSEQ multiplex PCR; the TCRdb copy retains only in-frame clones and omits some. The table lists about 56,000 clones, 85% to 90% of them singletons, with roughly 4.8% in the top ten. Described time point: week 5, during vaccination. A single vaccine dose contained 300 ug of mutant IDH1 20-mer peptide, and topical imiquimod was used with it. The chain links TRBV7-2 to TRBJ2-3; D not certain. The receptor comes from a woman aged 40-49 years with glioma. The specimen was PBMCs, collected from a glioma patient whose treatment included an IDH1 peptide vaccine. CDR3: CASSWYGRTSTDTQYF. The CDR3 coding sequence is TGTGCCAGCTCCTGGTACGGACGTACTAGCACAGATACGCAGTATTTT.